Shown below are 17 T cell receptor beta chains from a single sample sequenced in a study of blood T cell repertoires in COVID-19. Data came from immunoSEQ multiplex PCR; TCRdb stores just in-frame clones and leaves some out. The table lists approximately 69,000 clones, approximately 86% of them singletons. The sequenced material came from peripheral blood. The receptors stem from a human donor in a cohort sampled during active COVID-19.

J is TRBJ2-3 and V is TRBV9; 10 nucleotides line up with TRBD2. Germline assignment: CDR1 SGDLS and CDR2 YYNGEE. The trim removed 1 base at V and 5 bases at J, leaving 4 bases unmatched. The CDR3 is 15 amino acids. This CDR3 is CASSVSGGAEDTQYF. The DNA for the CDR3 is TGTGCCAGCAGCGTAAGCGGGGGGGCCGAAGATACGCAGTATTTT.

The V call is TRBV11-1, the J call TRBJ2-5; D is possibly TRBD2 (5 bases). Germline V gene lookup returns CDR1 SGHAT and CDR2 FQDESV (reference sequence). The CDR3 spans 14 residues. V lost 6 bases, J lost 2 bases, and 13 bases lay in between. Written as DNA, the CDR3 is TGTGCCAGCAGTTTGGGATGGGAGCAAGAGACCCAGTACTTC. Protein product: CASSLGWEQETQYF. The variable domain in full, completed from reference TRBV11-1 and TRBJ2-5, reads EAEVAQSPRYKITEKSQAVAFWCDPISGHATLYWYRQILGQGPELLVQFQDESVVDDSQLPKDRFSAERLKGVDSTLKIQPAELGDSAMYLCASSLGWEQETQYFGPGTRLLVL.

The rearrangement joins TRBV29-1 to TRBJ1-1; D is unresolved. Trimming removed 1 base from V and 0 bases from J, with 12 bases in between. This CDR3 comprises 15 residues. Germline CDR1 is SQVTM and CDR2 is ANQGSEA. CDR3 DNA sequence: TGCAGCGTTGAAGGAGGGAATCTCATGAACACTGAAGCTTTCTTT. It translates to CSVEGGNLMNTEAFF.

The chain is built from TRBV5-1 and TRBJ2-1; TRBD2 aligns across 12 bases. The CDR3 loop spans 19 amino acids. The germline gives CDR1 SGHRS, CDR2 YFSETQ. Trimming cost V 4 bases and J 0 bases; bases outside gene matches: 11. The CDR3 bases are TGCGCCAGCAGCCCCGCCACTAGCGGGGGGCGCTACTCCTACAATGAGCAGTTCTTC. This gives the protein CASSPATSGGRYSYNEQFF.

The rearrangement uses TRBV6-5 and TRBJ1-2, with D possibly matching TRBD1 (5 bases). The CDR3 extends over 13 amino acids. In germline, CDR1 is MNHEY, CDR2 SVGAGI. V lost 6 bases, J lost 4 bases, and 12 bases lay in between. The CDR3 nucleotides read TGTGCCAGCAGCGCGGGACTGATCTATGGCTACACCTTC. Its translation is CASSAGLIYGYTF.

As DNA, the CDR3 is TGTGCCAGCAGCCAAGCGCAGGGGAGTTATGGCTACACCTTC. This codes for CASSQAQGSYGYTF. V usage is TRBV3-1 (or the pseudogene TRBV3-2) and J usage is TRBJ1-2, with TRBD1 as a possible D gene (6 bases). CDR1 and CDR2 (germline): LGHDT, YNNKEL (reference sequence). Between the trimmed V and J ends, which lost 1 base and 5 bases, there was a span of 11 bases. The CDR3 is 14 residues long.

V and J are TRBV30 and TRBJ2-7; 8 bases agree with TRBD2. Germline values: CDR1 GTSNPN, CDR2 SVGIG (reference sequence). V shed 2 bases and J 13 bases; nucleotides not matched to a gene: 16. CDR3 size: 14 residues. CDR3 loop: CAWSIGGGNVEVYF. The CDR3 region has the DNA TGTGCCTGGAGTATTGGCGGGGGGAATGTTGAGGTATACTTC.

This rearrangement joins TRBV3-1 (or the pseudogene TRBV3-2) to TRBJ2-3, with 9 nucleotides matching TRBD2. Germline CDR1 is LGHDT and CDR2 is YNNKEL (reference sequence). The V segment lost 3 bases and the J segment 1 base; nucleotides outside the gene matches: 23. There are 22 residues in the CDR3. CDR3 sequence (DNA): TGTGCCAGCAGCCAGGATTATCTAGCGGGGTTGATTTCTTGGGCTGGCACAGATACGCAGTATTTT. Translated: CASSQDYLAGLISWAGTDTQYF.

The chain combines TRBV28 with TRBJ1-3; no clear D. V was pared by 5 bases and J by 0 bases, with 11 bases between. The CDR3 extends over 15 amino acids. Germline-derived CDR1 and CDR2 are MDHEN and SYDVKM. The CDR3 sequence: CASSIPGDSGNTIYF. The CDR3 DNA reads TGTGCCAGCAGTATTCCGGGAGACTCTGGAAACACCATATATTTT.

As to this clone: A much larger clone differs by one base, so this may be a read error. The V call is TRBV7-8, the J call TRBJ1-1; D is possibly TRBD1 (5 bases). Deletions cut 2 bases from V and 3 bases from J, with 7 bases between. The CDR3 is made up of 13 amino acids. Germline-derived CDR1 and CDR2 are SGHVS and FQNEAQ. The CDR3 region has the DNA TGTGCCAGCAGCTTATCGGGGGACACTGAAGCTTTCTTT. Its translation is CASSLSGDTEAFF.

This clone was observed once. The CDR3 bases are TGTGCCAGCAGTCCCGCAGAAACCTACTATGGCTACACCTTC. It translates to CASSPAETYYGYTF. The V gene is TRBV27, the J gene TRBJ1-2; no reliable D call. Looked up from germline, CDR1 is MNHEY and CDR2 is SMNVEV (reference sequence). The ends were cut back, 5 bases at V and 3 bases at J, with 13 bases in the middle. The CDR3 has 14 amino acids.

The gene calls are TRBV5-1 and TRBJ2-5; tentative D call: TRBD1 (5 bases). This CDR3 comprises 13 residues. CDR1 SGHRS and CDR2 YFSETQ come from the germline V gene. Trimming removed 4 bases from V and 2 bases from J, with 9 bases in between. The CDR3 DNA sequence: TGCGCCAGCAGCCGGACATCTCAAGAGACCCAGTACTTC. Protein: CASSRTSQETQYF. The full variable domain, completed using reference TRBV5-1 and TRBJ2-5, is KAGVTQTPRYLIKTRGQQVTLSCSPISGHRSVSWYQQTPGQGLQFLFEYFSETQRNKGNFPGRFSGRQFSNSRSEMNVSTLELGDSALYLCASSRTSQETQYFGPGTRLLVL.

This chain links TRBV7-2 with TRBJ2-7; D possibly corresponds to TRBD2 (5 bases). Germline V gene lookup returns CDR1 SGHTA and CDR2 FQGNSA. The V gene lost 3 bases and the J gene lost 2 bases, with 11 bases spanning the gap. This CDR3 is 14 amino acids long. In DNA form, the CDR3 reads TGTGCCAGCAGCTTTGGAGGACGGCCCTACGAGCAGTACTTC. It specifies CASSFGGRPYEQYF.

The chain is built from TRBV9 and TRBJ2-7; 9 bases line up with TRBD1. The junction had 12 bases not matched to a gene; V was cut back by 4 bases and J by 7 bases. Germline CDR1 reads SGDLS; CDR2 reads YYNGEE. The CDR3 runs 15 residues. The CDR3 bases are TGTGCCAGCAGCCCCAGGGGACAGGGAGGGTTTGAGCAGTACTTC. Encoded protein: CASSPRGQGGFEQYF.

The chain joins TRBV28 to TRBJ1-4; D is unresolved. In germline, CDR1 is MDHEN, CDR2 SYDVKM. Trimming shortened V by 2 bases and J by 7 bases, and 11 bases separated the two germline ends. This CDR3 is 14 amino acids long. The CDR3 protein is CASSLNGISEKLFF. CDR3 in DNA: TGTGCCAGCAGTTTAAACGGGATCTCTGAAAAACTGTTTTTT.

The V gene is TRBV11-2, the J gene TRBJ1-4, with TRBD1 as a possible D gene (6 bases). Between the trimmed V and J ends, which lost 5 bases and 1 base, there was a span of 8 bases. From germline, CDR1 is SGHAT and CDR2 FQNNGV. The CDR3 is 14 amino acids. In DNA form, the CDR3 reads TGTGCCAGCAGCCCCAGGGGAACTAATGAAAAACTGTTTTTT. It yields the protein CASSPRGTNEKLFF.

The chain employs TRBV10-2 and TRBJ2-1; D remains unclear. V was cut by 6 bases and J by 0 bases, with 18 bases left in between. This CDR3 contains 17 residues. The germline gives CDR1 WSHSY, CDR2 SAAADI. The CDR3 coding sequence is TGCGCCAGCAGCATGAGTACAGCCACGACCTCCTACAATGAGCAGTTCTTC. It yields the protein CASSMSTATTSYNEQFF.